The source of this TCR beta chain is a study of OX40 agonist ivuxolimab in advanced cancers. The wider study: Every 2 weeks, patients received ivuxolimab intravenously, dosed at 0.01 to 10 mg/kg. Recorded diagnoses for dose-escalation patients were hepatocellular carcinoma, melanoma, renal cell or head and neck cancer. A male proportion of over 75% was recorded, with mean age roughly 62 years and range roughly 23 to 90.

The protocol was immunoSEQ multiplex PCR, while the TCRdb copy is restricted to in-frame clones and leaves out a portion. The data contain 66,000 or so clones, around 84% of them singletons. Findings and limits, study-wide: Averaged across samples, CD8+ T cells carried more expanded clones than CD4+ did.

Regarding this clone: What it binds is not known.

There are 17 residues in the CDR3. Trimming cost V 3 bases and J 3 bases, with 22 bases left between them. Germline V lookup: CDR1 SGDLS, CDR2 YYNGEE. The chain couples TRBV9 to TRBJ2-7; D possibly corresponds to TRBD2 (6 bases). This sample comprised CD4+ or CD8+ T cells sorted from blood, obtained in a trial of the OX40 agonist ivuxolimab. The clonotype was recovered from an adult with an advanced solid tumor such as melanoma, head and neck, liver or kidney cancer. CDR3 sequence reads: CASSDGVSGSGIYEQYF. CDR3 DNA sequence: TGTGCCAGCAGCGATGGGGTTTCGGGTAGCGGCATCTACGAGCAGTACTTC.